What follows describes a single T cell receptor (beta chain). Its antigen is currently unknown. The data were taken from a study of post-analysis software for immune sequencing data. Study observations and caveats: Four or five TRBV segments, including TRBV5-6, TRBV5-1 and TRBV20-1, were more frequent in patients than controls.

The V gene's germline CDR1 is DFQATT and CDR2 SNEGSKA (reference sequence). The length of the CDR3 is 17 residues. Trimming cost V 0 bases and J 0 bases; bases outside gene matches: 8. TCR beta cDNA libraries had unique molecular identifiers. T cells numbering roughly 0.9 to 10 million yielded cDNA molecules that totaled some 500,000. TCRdb used MiXCR to reprocess the PCR reads, holding one entry per CDR3 protein. The data hold roughly 400,000 distinct CDR3 sequences, with 35% to 45% observed a single time. The chain couples TRBV20-1 to TRBJ2-1; 7 bases are shared with TRBD2. The source material was blood. The clonotype comes from a girl aged 2-10 years with multiple sclerosis. The CDR3 DNA is TGCAGTGCTAGAGATCCTAGCGGCAGTTTCTCCTACAATGAGCAGTTCTTC. Its protein is CSARDPSGSFSYNEQFF.